This T cell receptor beta chain stems from a study of shared clonotypes between healthy human individuals. Turning to the study itself: Samples came from two female and a few male donors aged 18 to 49. Points from the study as a whole: Sorted-subset sequencing was shown by rarefaction to be incomplete despite large depth.

V lost 0 bases and J lost 3; bases outside the gene matches: 5. CDR3 length equals 16 residues. CDR1 and CDR2 from the germline V gene are SGHRS and YFSETQ. Of note for this clone: Antigen: not known.

Donation came from healthy HIV-negative adults that had no recent acute infections or vaccinations. Repertoires were generated with immunoSEQ multiplex PCR, while TCRdb's copy carries only in-frame clones and drops some. The table lists around 700,000 clones, 60% to 75% of them singletons. The TCR sequence derives from a woman aged 25 to 45 in good health. The sequencing sample was made of memory CD4+ T cells sorted from blood. As to subset: CD45RA-negative fraction. The J gene is TRBJ1-4, the V gene TRBV5-1; 7 bases agree with TRBD1. The CDR3 reads CASSLGVQGANEKLFF. The CDR3 nucleotides read TGCGCCAGCAGCTTGGGTGTGCAGGGGGCTAATGAAAAACTGTTTTTT.